The 24 T cell receptor beta chains in this list originate from one sample, sequenced in a study of cytomegalovirus exposure and HLA in healthy donors. The PCR employed 60 Vbeta primers together with 13 Jbeta primers. The table came from immunoSEQ multiplex PCR; TCRdb's copy has only in-frame clones and leaves some out. The sample has fewer than 140,000 clones; about 70% are singletons. Source material: PBMCs. The receptors come from a female donor in good health and CMV-seronegative.

This chain connects TRBV25-1 to TRBJ1-4; weak D call: TRBD1 (5 bases). Germline loops: CDR1 MGHDK, CDR2 SYGVNS. The CDR3 totals 14 residues. V was pared by 3 bases and J by 7 bases, with 12 bases between. CDR3 DNA sequence: TGTGCCAGCAGTGAGACCGAAAGGGGTGAAAAACTGTTTTTT. The encoded protein is CASSETERGEKLFF.

This clone appeared once. V and J are TRBV7-9 and TRBJ2-7, with TRBD2 matching 14 bases. The CDR3 is made up of 19 amino acids. Germline values: CDR1 SEHNR, CDR2 FQNEAQ (reference sequence). V lost 5 bases and J lost 4; bases outside the gene matches: 16. As DNA, the CDR3 is TGTGCCAGCAGCCAATTTCCCGGGACTAGCGGGAGTAGGAGGTACGAGCAGTACTTC. This codes for CASSQFPGTSGSRRYEQYF.

This sequence joins TRBV12-2 and TRBJ1-4; TRBD1, the table's D call, lacks a check against the DNA. TRBV12-2 corresponds to a pseudogene. CDR3 length equals 20 residues. CDR3 in amino acids: CASRLYLRDRGSATNEKLFF. The CDR3 DNA sequence: TGTGCAAGTCGCTTATACCTCCGGGACAGGGGGTCTGCAACTAATGAAAAACTGTTTTTT.

In this sample, this clone turned up once. The V and J genes are TRBV19 and TRBJ2-5, with D maybe TRBD2 (5 bases). The CDR3 loop spans 15 amino acids. Germline CDR1 is LNHDA and CDR2 is SQIVND (reference sequence). Trimming removed 10 bases from V and 4 bases from J, with 22 bases in between. CDR3 DNA sequence: TGTGCCACCGCTGCGCGGGTGGGGTGGGGAGAGACCCAGTACTTC. It codes for CATAARVGWGETQYF.

This chain links TRBV7-9 with TRBJ1-2; D is unresolved. This CDR3 region has 15 residues. The V gene lost 7 bases and the J gene lost 6 bases, with 21 bases spanning the gap. CDR1 SEHNR and CDR2 FQNEAQ come from the germline V gene (reference sequence). The CDR3 reads CASIRLPPSPHGYTF. As DNA, the CDR3 is TGTGCCAGCATCCGTCTCCCACCTAGCCCCCATGGCTACACCTTC.

This clone came up a few times. The chain links TRBV27 to TRBJ2-1, with 7 bases identical to TRBD1. The CDR3 runs 16 residues. Germline V gene sequence: CDR1 MNHEY, CDR2 SMNVEV (reference sequence). Unmatched junction bases numbered 13, after V lost 7 bases and J lost 4 bases. The CDR3 region is CASNTGLTGSYNEQFF. The DNA for the CDR3 is TGTGCCAGCAATACGGGGTTGACAGGGAGTTACAATGAGCAGTTCTTC.

This clone has more than one count but fewer than ten. J is TRBJ2-1 and V is TRBV6-1, with D unresolved. Germline-derived CDR1 and CDR2 are MNHNS and SASEGT. V was trimmed by 8 bases and J by 1 base, leaving 3 bases between them. CDR3 length equals 11 residues. CDR3 nucleotide sequence: TGTGCCAGCGTATCCTACAATGAGCAGTTCTTC. As protein: CASVSYNEQFF.

To note about this clone: No DNA is shown, since the ends of the CDR3 on it are uncertain; the CDR3 is the one TCRdb lists. This rearrangement joins TRBV5-4 to TRBJ1-1; TRBD1, the D gene given by the table, was not confirmed from the DNA. Inclusive of both ends, the CDR3 amounts to 18 amino acids. CDR1 is SGHNT and CDR2 is YYREEE in the germline V gene (reference sequence). This CDR3 reads CACSAGTGGPIMNTEAFF.

This chain joins TRBV7-2 and TRBJ2-3, with TRBD1 as a possible D gene (5 bases). Germline loops: CDR1 SGHTA, CDR2 FQGNSA. Trimming took off 5 bases at V and 1 base at J, with 16 bases between the two ends. The CDR3 runs to 16 residues. The chain's CDR3 is CASSPSPGARTDTQYF. The CDR3 DNA reads TGTGCCAGCAGCCCCTCGCCTGGGGCCCGCACAGATACGCAGTATTTT.

The V and J genes are TRBV5-1 and TRBJ2-2, with a tentative D call TRBD1 (5 bases). V was cut by 4 bases and J by 0 bases, with 16 bases left in between. The V gene's germline CDR1 is SGHRS and CDR2 YFSETQ. The CDR3 is 17 residues long. CDR3 in amino acids: CASSAPSWGANTGELFF. CDR3 nucleotides: TGCGCCAGCAGCGCTCCCTCCTGGGGCGCGAACACCGGGGAGCTGTTTTTT.

Only a few counts were recorded for this clone. V usage is TRBV7-2 and J usage is TRBJ2-2, with 12 nucleotides matching TRBD2. The junction had 4 bases not matched to a gene; V was cut back by 3 bases and J by 5 bases. The CDR3 has 16 amino acids. CDR1 and CDR2 from the germline V gene are SGHTA and FQGNSA. The CDR3 DNA reads as TGTGCCAGCAGCTTGACTAGCGGGAGTAGTACCGGGGAGCTGTTTTTT. Translated: CASSLTSGSSTGELFF.

The chain has TRBV18 and TRBJ1-5; D is ambiguous. From germline, CDR1 is KGHSH and CDR2 LQKENI. Trimming took 6 bases from V and 7 from J, leaving 16 bases between them. The CDR3 runs 14 residues. DNA of the CDR3: TGTGCCAGCTCCCCGCGGGCGCGAGGGCAGCCCCAGCATTTT. This gives the protein CASSPRARGQPQHF.

The chain uses TRBV28 and TRBJ1-4, with D possibly being TRBD1 (5 bases). Per the germline V gene, CDR1 is MDHEN and CDR2 is SYDVKM. The CDR3 loop spans 16 amino acids. Trimming removed 5 bases from V and 2 bases from J, with 15 bases in between. CDR3 in amino acids: CASSRRGLGTNEKLFF. The CDR3 DNA reads TGTGCCAGCAGTCGACGGGGGTTGGGGACTAATGAAAAACTGTTTTTT.

This clone was seen just once. CDR3 protein: CAWSYWTGTYEQYF. The CDR3 DNA is TGTGCCTGGAGCTATTGGACTGGGACCTACGAGCAGTACTTC. V usage is TRBV30 and J usage is TRBJ2-7; TRBD2 might be the D (5 bases). V was clipped by 3 bases and J by 2 bases, with 14 bases between them. The germline V gene encodes CDR1 GTSNPN and CDR2 SVGIG (reference sequence). CDR3 length: 14 amino acids.

This clone has a handful of counts. The chain combines TRBV2 with TRBJ2-7; no definite D call. CDR1 is SNHLY and CDR2 is FYNNEI in the germline V gene. V shed 6 bases and J shed 2 bases, with 5 bases lying between them. The CDR3 sequence is 11 residues long. The CDR3 bases are TGTGCCAGCAGAGACACCTACGAGCAGTACTTC. This sequence encodes CASRDTYEQYF.

The chain is built from TRBV18 and TRBJ1-4, with 7 bases matching TRBD1. CDR3 length: 14 residues. Germline CDR1 and CDR2: KGHSH and LQKENI. J lost 7 bases, V lost 1 base, and 3 bases had no gene match. CDR3 sequence (DNA): TGTGCCAGCTCACCACGGGGACAGAGTGAAAAACTGTTTTTT. It encodes CASSPRGQSEKLFF.

The rearrangement links TRBV2 to TRBJ2-7, with 7 bases aligning to TRBD1. V was clipped by 4 bases and J by 2 bases; unmatched bases: 5. This CDR3 has 14 residues. Germline CDR1 is SNHLY and CDR2 is FYNNEI. The CDR3 loop is CASSAGQFPYEQYF. CDR3 bases: TGTGCCAGCAGTGCGGGACAGTTCCCCTACGAGCAGTACTTC.

Only a few counts were recorded for this clone. V usage is TRBV27 and J usage is TRBJ2-6; TRBD2 matches 7 bases. There are 19 residues in the CDR3. The germline gives CDR1 MNHEY, CDR2 SMNVEV (reference sequence). V lost 3 bases to trimming and J lost 1 base; unmatched junction nucleotides: 12. CDR3 sequence (DNA): TGTGCCAGCAGTTTCTTAGGACTAGGGGCAAGTTCTGGGGCCAACGTCCTGACTTTC. It encodes CASSFLGLGASSGANVLTF. Drawing the rest from reference TRBV27 and TRBJ2-6, the complete variable domain is EAQVTQNPRYLITVTGKKLTVTCSQNMNHEYMSWYRQDPGLGLRQIYYSMNVEVTDKGDVPEGYKVSRKEKRNFPLILESPSPNQTSLYFCASSFLGLGASSGANVLTFGAGSRLTVL.

A single count supports this clone. The chain joins TRBV6-5 to TRBJ2-3, with D perhaps matching TRBD1 (6 bases). Germline V gene data show CDR1 as MNHEY and CDR2 as SVGAGI. Trimming shortened V by 2 bases and J by 1 base, and 13 bases separated the two germline ends. This CDR3 region has 16 residues. This CDR3 reads CASSYRDNWGTDTQYF. In DNA form, the CDR3 reads TGTGCCAGCAGTTACCGGGACAACTGGGGCACAGATACGCAGTATTTT.

V is TRBV27 and J is TRBJ2-1, with 7 bases that match TRBD2. Germline values: CDR1 MNHEY, CDR2 SMNVEV (reference sequence). The CDR3 contains 14 residues. Losses at the gene ends were 7 bases for V and 7 bases for J; bases not matched to a gene: 10. The CDR3 coding sequence is TGTGCCAGCAAAGGGAGGGAGGGCCGTAATGAGCAGTTCTTC. It encodes CASKGREGRNEQFF.

The chain couples TRBV12-1 to TRBJ2-7; the tabulated D call, TRBD2, remains unverified against the DNA. TRBV12-1 is assigned pseudogene status. The CDR3 has 16 residues. This CDR3 is CASSSTPGNLLHEQYF. In DNA, the CDR3 is TGTGCCAGCAGCTCTACCCCCGGGAATCTACTCCACGAGCAGTACTTC.

A single count supports this clone. The chain combines TRBV5-4 with TRBJ2-6; TRBD1 aligns across 7 bases. The junction had 4 bases not matched to a gene; V was cut back by 1 base and J by 6 bases. Germline V gives CDR1 SGHNT, CDR2 YYREEE (reference sequence). There are 15 residues in the CDR3. The CDR3, as DNA: TGTGCCAGCAGCTTGCAAGGGGGCGCGGCCAACGTCCTGACTTTC. Its protein product is CASSLQGGAANVLTF.

The chain couples TRBV18 to TRBJ2-7; 7 positions agree with TRBD1. CDR1 is KGHSH and CDR2 is LQKENI in the germline V gene. After removal of 3 bases from V and 4 bases from J, the junction contained 6 bases not matched to a gene. The CDR3 is made up of 14 amino acids. The chain's CDR3 is CASSPGQLEYEQYF. In nucleotides, the CDR3 is TGTGCCAGCTCACCGGGACAGCTGGAGTACGAGCAGTACTTC. Variable domain in full (rest from reference TRBV18 and TRBJ2-7): NAGVMQNPRHLVRRRGQEARLRCSPMKGHSHVYWYRQLPEEGLKFMVYLQKENIIDESGMPKERFSAEFPKEGPSILRIQQVVRGDSAAYFCASSPGQLEYEQYFGPGTRLTVT.

This clone was observed a few times. J is TRBJ2-5 and V is TRBV5-1; TRBD1 matches 9 bases. V lost 2 bases and J lost 5; bases outside the gene matches: 13. This CDR3 comprises 17 residues. Germline values: CDR1 SGHRS, CDR2 YFSETQ. The DNA of the CDR3 is TGCGCCAGCAGCTTTATTCCACAGGGGGCGACAGGGGAGACCCAGTACTTC. Translated: CASSFIPQGATGETQYF.